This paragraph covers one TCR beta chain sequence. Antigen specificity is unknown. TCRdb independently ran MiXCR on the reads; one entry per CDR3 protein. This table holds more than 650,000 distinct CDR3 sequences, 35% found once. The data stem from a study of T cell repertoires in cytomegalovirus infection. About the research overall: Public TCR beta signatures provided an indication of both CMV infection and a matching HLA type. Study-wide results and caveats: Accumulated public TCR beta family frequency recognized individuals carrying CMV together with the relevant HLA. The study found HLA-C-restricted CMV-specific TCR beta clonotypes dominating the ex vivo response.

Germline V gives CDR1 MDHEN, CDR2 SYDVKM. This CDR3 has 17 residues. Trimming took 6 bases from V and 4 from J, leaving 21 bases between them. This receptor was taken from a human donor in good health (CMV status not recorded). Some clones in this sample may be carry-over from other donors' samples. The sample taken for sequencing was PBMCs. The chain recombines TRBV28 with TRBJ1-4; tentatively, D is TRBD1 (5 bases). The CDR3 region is CASSRRFQGIGNEKLFF. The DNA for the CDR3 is TGTGCCAGCAGCCGAAGGTTCCAGGGTATCGGTAATGAAAAACTGTTTTTT.